The T cell receptor (beta chain) under discussion was sequenced for a study of blood T cell repertoires in COVID-19. Assay: immunoSEQ multiplex PCR; the TCRdb copy retains only in-frame clones and omits some. The sample carries hundreds of thousands of clones, roughly 86% recorded once. V trimming: 5 bases; J trimming: 2 bases; junction bases outside the gene matches: 8. There are 15 residues in the CDR3. Germline-derived CDR1 and CDR2 are SGHTA and FQGNSA. The V gene is TRBV7-2, the J gene TRBJ2-7, with TRBD1 matching 8 bases. Sample: peripheral blood. This TCR was recovered from a human donor in a cohort sampled during active COVID-19. CDR3 loop: CASSINTGGPYEQYF. For the CDR3, the DNA is TGTGCCAGCAGCATAAACACAGGGGGACCCTACGAGCAGTACTTC.